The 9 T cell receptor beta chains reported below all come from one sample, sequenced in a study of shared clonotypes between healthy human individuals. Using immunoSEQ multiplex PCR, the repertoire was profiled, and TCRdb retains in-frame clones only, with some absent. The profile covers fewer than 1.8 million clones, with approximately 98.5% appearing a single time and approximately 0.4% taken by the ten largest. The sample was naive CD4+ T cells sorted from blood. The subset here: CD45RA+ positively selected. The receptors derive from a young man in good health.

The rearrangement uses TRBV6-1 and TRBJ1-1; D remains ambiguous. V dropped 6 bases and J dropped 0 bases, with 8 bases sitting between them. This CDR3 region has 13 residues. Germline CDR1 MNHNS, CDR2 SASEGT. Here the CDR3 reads CASRVSMNTEAFF. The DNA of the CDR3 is TGTGCCAGCAGAGTTAGCATGAACACTGAAGCTTTCTTT.

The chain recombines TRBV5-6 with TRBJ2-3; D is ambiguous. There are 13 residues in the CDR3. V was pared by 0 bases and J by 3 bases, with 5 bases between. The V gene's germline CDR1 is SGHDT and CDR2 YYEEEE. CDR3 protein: CASSLGSTDTQYF. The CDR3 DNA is TGTGCCAGCAGCTTGGGTTCTACAGATACGCAGTATTTT.

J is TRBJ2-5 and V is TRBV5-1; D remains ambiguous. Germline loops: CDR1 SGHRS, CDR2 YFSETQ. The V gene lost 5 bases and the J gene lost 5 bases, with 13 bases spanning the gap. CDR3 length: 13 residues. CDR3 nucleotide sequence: TGCGCCAGCAGTCCGACGGTTGGGGAGACCCAGTACTTC. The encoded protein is CASSPTVGETQYF.

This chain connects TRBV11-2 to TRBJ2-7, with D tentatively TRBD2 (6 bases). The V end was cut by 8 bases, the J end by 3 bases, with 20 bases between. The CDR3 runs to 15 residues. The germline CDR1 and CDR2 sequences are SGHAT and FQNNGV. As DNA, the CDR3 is TGTGCCAGCTCCAACGGGGGTGGGGCCTACTACGAGCAGTACTTC. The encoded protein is CASSNGGGAYYEQYF. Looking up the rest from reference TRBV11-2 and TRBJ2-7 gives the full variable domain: EAGVAQSPRYKIIEKRQSVAFWCNPISGHATLYWYQQILGQGPKLLIQFQNNGVVDDSQLPKDRFSAERLKGVDSTLKIQPAKLEDSAVYLCASSNGGGAYYEQYFGPGTRLTVT.

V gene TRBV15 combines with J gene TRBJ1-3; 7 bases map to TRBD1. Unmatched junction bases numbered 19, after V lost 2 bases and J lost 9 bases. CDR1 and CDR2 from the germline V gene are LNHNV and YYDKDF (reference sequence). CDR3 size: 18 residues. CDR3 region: CATSRLGTAFIPGVTIYF. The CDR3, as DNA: TGTGCCACCAGCAGACTCGGGACAGCCTTTATCCCCGGTGTCACCATATATTTT.

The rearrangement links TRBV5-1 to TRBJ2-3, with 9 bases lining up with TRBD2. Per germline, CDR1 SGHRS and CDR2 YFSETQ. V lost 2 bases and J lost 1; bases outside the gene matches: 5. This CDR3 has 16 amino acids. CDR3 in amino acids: CASSFARTSGTDTQYF. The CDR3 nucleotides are TGCGCCAGCAGCTTTGCGAGGACTAGCGGCACAGATACGCAGTATTTT.

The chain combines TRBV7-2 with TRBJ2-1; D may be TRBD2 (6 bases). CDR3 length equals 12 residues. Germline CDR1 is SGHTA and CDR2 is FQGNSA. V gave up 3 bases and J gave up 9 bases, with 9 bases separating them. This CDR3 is CASSFMGGEQFF. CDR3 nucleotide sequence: TGTGCCAGCAGCTTTATGGGGGGTGAGCAGTTCTTC. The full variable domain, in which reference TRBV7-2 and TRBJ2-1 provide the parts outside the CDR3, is GAGVSQSPSNKVTEKGKDVELRCDPISGHTALYWYRQSLGQGLEFLIYFQGNSAPDKSGLPSDRFSAERTGGSVSTLTIQRTQQEDSAVYLCASSFMGGEQFFGPGTRLTVL.

The CDR3 spells CASGLNRWGTSGLETQYF. The CDR3 nucleotides read TGTGCCAGCGGACTAAACCGGTGGGGGACTAGCGGGTTAGAGACCCAGTACTTC. The genes are TRBV28 and TRBJ2-5; 12 bases are shared with TRBD2. Trimming cost V 8 bases and J 4 bases; bases outside gene matches: 17. This CDR3 spans 18 amino acids. Germline-derived CDR1 and CDR2 are MDHEN and SYDVKM.

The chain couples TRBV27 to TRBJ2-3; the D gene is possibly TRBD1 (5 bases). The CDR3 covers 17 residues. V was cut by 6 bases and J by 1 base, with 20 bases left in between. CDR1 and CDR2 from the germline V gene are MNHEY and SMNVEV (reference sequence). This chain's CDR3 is CASRKPLSGRGTDTQYF. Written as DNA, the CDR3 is TGTGCCAGCAGAAAGCCCCTGTCGGGCAGGGGCACAGATACGCAGTATTTT.